The 28 T cell receptor beta chains listed next were all sequenced from one sample in a study of blood T cell repertoires in COVID-19. This table comes from immunoSEQ multiplex PCR, and its TCRdb copy is limited to in-frame clones, with some not included. The sample lists around 70,000 clones, 81% occurring once. The sample consisted of peripheral blood. The receptors derive from a woman in her seventies with acute or convalescent COVID-19.

The chain recombines TRBV4-1 with TRBJ1-2; maybe TRBD1 (5 bases). CDR3 length: 19 residues. Trimming cost V 1 base and J 0 bases, with 21 bases left between them. Germline values: CDR1 MGHRA, CDR2 YSYEKL. CDR3 nucleotide sequence: TGCGCCAGCAGCCAAGGGGGCCGGAGAGCGTCCAACCCTAACTATGGCTACACCTTC. Translated: CASSQGGRRASNPNYGYTF.

The chain employs TRBV5-1 and TRBJ1-1, with TRBD1 matching over 8 bases. V trimming: 5 bases; J trimming: 0 bases; junction bases outside the gene matches: 9. The germline V gene has CDR1 SGHRS and CDR2 YFSETQ. CDR3 length: 16 amino acids. The CDR3 sequence: CASRTGTGIMNTEAFF. The CDR3 region has the DNA TGCGCCAGCAGAACCGGGACAGGAATCATGAACACTGAAGCTTTCTTT.

This clone was seen a few times. The chain recombines TRBV5-1 with TRBJ1-1; D might be TRBD1 (5 bases). The CDR3 runs to 16 residues. Germline assignment: CDR1 SGHRS and CDR2 YFSETQ. V gave up 2 bases and J gave up 4 bases, with 18 bases separating them. CDR3 sequence (DNA): TGCGCCAGCAGCTTCCCCGAGGCGGGGGATCCCACTGAAGCTTTCTTT. This encodes CASSFPEAGDPTEAFF.

This rearrangement joins TRBV25-1 to TRBJ2-5; tentative D call: TRBD1 (5 bases). The V gene's germline CDR1 is MGHDK and CDR2 SYGVNS. V lost 6 bases to trimming and J lost 0 bases, with 11 bases between them. The CDR3 has 14 residues. This CDR3 is CASRAGWYQETQYF. Written as DNA, the CDR3 is TGTGCCAGCAGGGCAGGGTGGTACCAAGAGACCCAGTACTTC.

This chain joins TRBV4-2 and TRBJ2-7; possibly TRBD1 for D (6 bases). The ends were cut back, 4 bases at V and 0 bases at J, with 10 bases in the middle. Germline V gene lookup returns CDR1 LGHNA and CDR2 YNFKEQ. This CDR3 region has 14 residues. CDR3 coding DNA: TGTGCCAGCAGCCTCCGGACAGCCTCCTACGAGCAGTACTTC. The encoded protein is CASSLRTASYEQYF.

This clone was detected only once. This chain links TRBV30 with TRBJ2-3; a possible D gene is TRBD2 (6 bases). V was shortened by 0 bases and J by 2 bases, with 9 bases between the two germline ends. The CDR3 sequence is 14 residues long. CDR1 is GTSNPN, CDR2 SVGIG, per germline (reference sequence). CDR3 loop: CAWSVGGTTDTQYF. Written as DNA, the CDR3 is TGTGCCTGGAGTGTTGGGGGGACCACAGATACGCAGTATTTT. Using reference TRBV30 and TRBJ2-3 for the parts outside the CDR3, the full variable domain is SQTIHQWPATLVQPVGSPLSLECTVEGTSNPNLYWYRQAAGRGLQLLFYSVGIGQISSEVPQNLSASRPQDRQFILSSKKLLLSDSGFYLCAWSVGGTTDTQYFGPGTRLTVL.

The chain uses TRBV7-8 and TRBJ1-1; TRBD1 is a possible D gene (6 bases). The germline CDR1 and CDR2 sequences are SGHVS and FQNEAQ. With 2 bases removed from V and 0 bases from J, the gap between germline ends came to 7 bases. This CDR3 has 14 residues. DNA for the CDR3: TGTGCCAGCAGCTTATGGGACATGAACACTGAAGCTTTCTTT. It yields the protein CASSLWDMNTEAFF.

This clone was seen a few times. This chain joins TRBV24-1 and TRBJ1-2; 9 bases are shared with TRBD1. The germline CDR1 and CDR2 sequences are KGHDR and SFDVKD. This CDR3 has 15 amino acids. V lost 4 bases and J lost 4; bases outside the gene matches: 6. CDR3 residues: CATSDTGQGFYGYTF. As DNA, the CDR3 is TGTGCCACCAGTGACACGGGACAGGGTTTCTATGGCTACACCTTC.

CDR3: CASSFISSPLHF. CDR3 DNA sequence: TGTGCCAGCAGTTTTATTAGTTCACCCCTCCACTTT. V is TRBV12-3 or TRBV12-4 and J is TRBJ1-6; D not resolved. The CDR3 length is 12 residues. Trimming shortened V by 3 bases and J by 9 bases, and 6 bases separated the two germline ends.

The genes are TRBV6-5 and TRBJ1-6; tentatively, D is TRBD1 (6 bases). The CDR3 contains 14 residues. Germline values: CDR1 MNHEY, CDR2 SVGAGI. The V end lost 1 base, the J end lost 8 bases, and 9 bases lay between the germline ends. The CDR3 sequence: CASSYLQGHSPLHF. Here the CDR3 DNA reads TGTGCCAGCAGTTACTTACAGGGACATTCACCCCTCCACTTT.

The chain couples TRBV21-1 to TRBJ2-1; the table's TRBD2 call for D was not verified on the DNA. TRBV21-1 is a pseudogene segment. The CDR3 is made up of 16 amino acids. The CDR3 here is CAPHRPASGRANEQFF. DNA of the CDR3: TGTGCTCCTCACAGACCGGCTAGCGGGAGGGCCAATGAGCAGTTCTTC.

Worth noting for this clone: A junction boundary mismatches the germline segment, possibly from a read error. The gene calls are TRBV7-7 and TRBJ1-4, with TRBD1 matching 7 bases. Germline CDR1 and CDR2: SSHAT and FNYEAQ (reference sequence). The CDR3 spans 16 residues. CDR3 sequence reads: CASSLGLRGRDEKLFF. CDR3 DNA: TGTGCTAGCAGCTTAGGCTTAAGGGGGCGCGATGAAAAACTGTTTTTT.

The gene calls are TRBV30 and TRBJ1-5, with D perhaps TRBD1 (5 bases). Trimming removed 0 bases at V and 4 bases at J, with 10 bases between. This CDR3 region has 14 residues. Looked up from germline, CDR1 is GTSNPN and CDR2 is SVGIG (reference sequence). CDR3 sequence (DNA): TGTGCCTGGAGTGTACAGACAGTGAATCAGCCCCAGCATTTT. This gives the protein CAWSVQTVNQPQHF. The full variable domain, in which reference TRBV30 and TRBJ1-5 provide the parts outside the CDR3, is SQTIHQWPATLVQPVGSPLSLECTVEGTSNPNLYWYRQAAGRGLQLLFYSVGIGQISSEVPQNLSASRPQDRQFILSSKKLLLSDSGFYLCAWSVQTVNQPQHFGDGTRLSIL.

This chain uses TRBV5-1 with TRBJ2-1, with D possibly matching TRBD2 (5 bases). From germline, CDR1 is SGHRS and CDR2 YFSETQ. The germline V and J ends were trimmed by 4 bases and 8 bases, with 10 bases remaining between them. The CDR3 runs 12 residues. CDR3: CASSASSYEQFF. CDR3 DNA: TGCGCCAGCAGCGCGTCTAGCTATGAGCAGTTCTTC.

The chain links TRBV7-8 to TRBJ2-5, with 12 bases identical to TRBD2. Germline V CDR1 and CDR2: SGHVS, FQNEAQ. This CDR3 is 17 amino acids long. V dropped 1 base and J dropped 2; count of bases not matched to a gene: 5. CDR3 nucleotides: TGTGCCAGCAGCTTAGTGGGGACTAGCGGGCAGCAAGAGACCCAGTACTTC. Encoded protein: CASSLVGTSGQQETQYF. Supplemented by reference TRBV7-8 and TRBJ2-5, the full variable domain reads GAGVSQSPRYKVAKRGQDVALRCDPISGHVSLFWYQQALGQGPEFLTYFQNEAQLDKSGLPSDRFFAERPEGSVSTLKIQRTQQEDSAVYLCASSLVGTSGQQETQYFGPGTRLLVL.

The chain links TRBV6-4 to TRBJ2-2; TRBD2 is a possible D gene (6 bases). Germline values: CDR1 MRHNA, CDR2 SNTAGT. Trimming stripped 4 bases from V and 3 bases from J, with 6 bases between. CDR3 size: 13 residues. The CDR3 DNA is TGTGCCAGCAGTGCTAGCGACACCGGGGAGCTGTTTTTT. Residues: CASSASDTGELFF.

This rearrangement joins TRBV11-2 to TRBJ1-5; D not certain. Germline V gene lookup returns CDR1 SGHAT and CDR2 FQNNGV. CDR3 length: 15 residues. V gave up 5 bases and J gave up 0 bases, with 11 bases separating them. CDR3 bases: TGTGCCAGCAGCCCCGGCGGCTATAGCAATCAGCCCCAGCATTTT. As protein: CASSPGGYSNQPQHF.

This rearrangement joins TRBV9 to TRBJ1-1; 7 positions agree with TRBD1. Losses at the gene ends were 0 bases for V and 10 bases for J; bases not matched to a gene: 6. Germline V gives CDR1 SGDLS, CDR2 YYNGEE. This CDR3 spans 13 amino acids. The CDR3 DNA is TGTGCCAGCAGCGTAGTCCCGCAGGGGGGAGCTTTCTTT. Its translation: CASSVVPQGGAFF. The whole variable domain, remainder taken from reference TRBV9 and TRBJ1-1, is DSGVTQTPKHLITATGQRVTLRCSPRSGDLSVYWYQQSLDQGLQFLIQYYNGEERAKGNILERFSAQQFPDLHSELNLSSLELGDSALYFCASSVVPQGGAFFGQGTRLTVV.

The count of this clone is one. This chain uses TRBV7-9 with TRBJ1-2, with D maybe TRBD1 (6 bases). The length of the CDR3 is 12 residues. V was trimmed by 7 bases and J by 5 bases, leaving 11 bases between them. Looked up from germline, CDR1 is SEHNR and CDR2 is FQNEAQ (reference sequence). The CDR3 DNA is TGTGCCAGCAACAACAGGGAATATGGCTACACCTTC. Protein: CASNNREYGYTF.

The rearrangement uses TRBV5-1 and TRBJ2-2; TRBD1 aligns across 9 bases. Per germline, CDR1 SGHRS and CDR2 YFSETQ. J gave up 7 bases and V 1 base, and 2 bases lay outside the gene matches. The CDR3 consists of 14 residues. CDR3 residues: CASSLTGGGGELFF. CDR3 DNA sequence: TGCGCCAGCAGCTTGACAGGGGGCGGCGGGGAGCTGTTTTTT.

The chain has TRBV7-3 and TRBJ2-7, with 7 positions matching TRBD1. J gave up 7 bases and V 1 base, and 4 bases lay outside the gene matches. The germline CDR1 and CDR2 sequences are SGHTA and FQGTGA. The CDR3 sequence is 13 residues long. The CDR3 DNA reads as TGTGCCAGCAGCTTAAGCAGGGGGAAGGAGCAGTACTTC. Encoded protein: CASSLSRGKEQYF.

V gene TRBV6-5 combines with J gene TRBJ1-1, with D unresolved. The germline gives CDR1 MNHEY, CDR2 SVGAGI. The CDR3 sequence is 13 residues long. Trimming removed 7 bases from V and 0 bases from J, with 9 bases in between. Here the CDR3 DNA reads TGTGCCAGCACCTCGACACTGAACACTGAAGCTTTCTTT. Encoded protein: CASTSTLNTEAFF.

The rearrangement uses TRBV7-8 and TRBJ1-4; 7 nucleotides match TRBD1. The germline V gene encodes CDR1 SGHVS and CDR2 FQNEAQ. The CDR3 extends over 15 amino acids. Germline trimming cut 4 bases from V and 6 bases from J; bases unmatched to any gene: 8. CDR3 nucleotides: TGTGCCAGCAGCTATGACAGGGCCCGTGATGAAAAACTGTTTTTT. Protein: CASSYDRARDEKLFF.

The chain is built from TRBV5-1 and TRBJ1-1; TRBD1 agrees at 7 bases. The CDR3 totals 17 residues. Germline CDR1 SGHRS, CDR2 YFSETQ. With V trimmed by 0 bases and J by 0 bases, 8 bases remained unmatched. In DNA, the CDR3 is TGCGCCAGCAGCTTGGGAGGGGGCCCCCCATTGAACACTGAAGCTTTCTTT. Protein: CASSLGGGPPLNTEAFF. Full variable domain (remainder filled in from reference TRBV5-1 and TRBJ1-1): KAGVTQTPRYLIKTRGQQVTLSCSPISGHRSVSWYQQTPGQGLQFLFEYFSETQRNKGNFPGRFSGRQFSNSRSEMNVSTLELGDSALYLCASSLGGGPPLNTEAFFGQGTRLTVV.

The CDR3 coding sequence is TGTGCCTGGAGTGGACAGGACAATCAGCCCCAGCATTTT. This sequence encodes CAWSGQDNQPQHF. This chain connects TRBV30 to TRBJ1-5; D is possibly TRBD1 (6 bases). This CDR3 has 13 residues. V lost 1 base and J 3 bases, leaving 7 bases between the germline ends. The germline V gene encodes CDR1 GTSNPN and CDR2 SVGIG (reference sequence).

V is TRBV7-9 and J is TRBJ1-3; TRBD1 matches at 9 bases. The CDR3 totals 16 residues. The trim removed 5 bases at V and 2 bases at J, leaving 7 bases unmatched. Germline values: CDR1 SEHNR, CDR2 FQNEAQ (reference sequence). The CDR3 DNA follows: TGTGCCAGCAGCGAACAGGGGGCCAAGGCTGGAAACACCATATATTTT. Amino acid sequence: CASSEQGAKAGNTIYF.

The V gene is TRBV5-6, the J gene TRBJ1-5; D is uncertain. The V end was cut by 0 bases, the J end by 0 bases, with 10 bases between. Germline V lookup: CDR1 SGHDT, CDR2 YYEEEE. This CDR3 region has 16 residues. The CDR3 DNA reads TGTGCCAGCAGCTTGGGAGGCCCGAATAGCAATCAGCCCCAGCATTTT. It specifies CASSLGGPNSNQPQHF.

The rearrangement joins TRBV2 to TRBJ1-1, with 9 positions matching TRBD1. CDR1 is SNHLY, CDR2 FYNNEI, per germline. Germline trimming cut 8 bases from V and 1 base from J; bases unmatched to any gene: 5. This CDR3 has 14 residues. CDR3 nucleotide sequence: TGTGCCAGCGAATGGGACAGGGCGAACACTGAAGCTTTCTTT. Translated, it gives CASEWDRANTEAFF.